This T cell receptor (beta chain) was identified in a study of cytomegalovirus exposure and HLA in healthy donors. Whole-study findings and limits: Evidence from a later analysis indicated that most CMV-associated TCR beta chains looked HLA-restricted.

As concerns this clone: Its antigen remains unidentified.

PCR was performed using 60 Vbeta and 13 Jbeta primers. As originally analysed: Later, tens of millions of unique TCR beta chains were counted in an analysis, and 8.5 million to 13 million of them were shared. Sequencing was performed with immunoSEQ multiplex PCR; in TCRdb, only in-frame clones are kept and a portion is missing. The V and J calls and clone size were taken over from that table, and D and trimming were inferred from the DNA. The repertoire holds 150,000 to 200,000 clones, with roughly 88% as singletons. V was trimmed by 0 bases and J by 1 base, leaving 10 bases between them. Germline CDR1 is SGHKS and CDR2 is YYEKEE (reference sequence). This CDR3 is 15 amino acids long. Sampled while nominally healthy, donors likely had unrecorded immune exposures.

V gene TRBV5-5 combines with J gene TRBJ1-1; D uncertain. The source of this sequence is a man aged 18-30 years in good health and CMV-seropositive. Sequencing used PBMCs. The CDR3 spells CASSLVLAGNTEAFF. The CDR3 DNA follows: TGTGCCAGCAGCTTGGTCCTCGCGGGGAACACTGAAGCTTTCTTT.